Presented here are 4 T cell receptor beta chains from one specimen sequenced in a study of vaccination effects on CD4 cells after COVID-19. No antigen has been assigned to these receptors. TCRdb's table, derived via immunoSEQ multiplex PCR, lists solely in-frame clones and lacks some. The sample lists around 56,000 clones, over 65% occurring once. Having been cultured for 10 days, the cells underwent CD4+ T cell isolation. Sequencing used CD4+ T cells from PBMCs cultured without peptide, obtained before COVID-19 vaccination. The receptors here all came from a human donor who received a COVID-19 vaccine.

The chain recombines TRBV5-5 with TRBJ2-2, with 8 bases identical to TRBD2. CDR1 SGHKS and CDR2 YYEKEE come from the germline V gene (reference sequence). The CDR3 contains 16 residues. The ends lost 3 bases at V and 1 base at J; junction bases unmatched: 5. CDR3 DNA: TGTGCCAGCAGCTCAAGCGGGGGCCGGAACACCGGGGAGCTGTTTTTT. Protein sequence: CASSSSGGRNTGELFF.

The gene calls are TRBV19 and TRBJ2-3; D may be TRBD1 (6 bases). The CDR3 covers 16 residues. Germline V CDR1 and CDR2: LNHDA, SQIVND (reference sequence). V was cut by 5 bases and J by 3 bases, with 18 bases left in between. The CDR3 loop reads CASSVLQGRGTDTQYF. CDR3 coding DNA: TGTGCCAGTAGTGTACTACAGGGAAGGGGGACAGATACGCAGTATTTT.

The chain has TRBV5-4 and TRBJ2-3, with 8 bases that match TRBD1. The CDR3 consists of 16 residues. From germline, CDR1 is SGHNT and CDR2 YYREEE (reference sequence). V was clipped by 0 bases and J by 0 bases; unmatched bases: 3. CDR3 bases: TGTGCCAGCAGCTTGGCAGGGGGCGCAAGCACAGATACGCAGTATTTT. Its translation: CASSLAGGASTDTQYF.

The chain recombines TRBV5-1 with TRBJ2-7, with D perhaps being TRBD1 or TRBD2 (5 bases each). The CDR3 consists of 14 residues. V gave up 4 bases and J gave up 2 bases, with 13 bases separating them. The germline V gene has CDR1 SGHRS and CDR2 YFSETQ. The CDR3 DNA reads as TGCGCCAGCAGCCCTGGGGGTGGGGCCTACGAGCAGTACGTC. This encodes CASSPGGGAYEQYV.